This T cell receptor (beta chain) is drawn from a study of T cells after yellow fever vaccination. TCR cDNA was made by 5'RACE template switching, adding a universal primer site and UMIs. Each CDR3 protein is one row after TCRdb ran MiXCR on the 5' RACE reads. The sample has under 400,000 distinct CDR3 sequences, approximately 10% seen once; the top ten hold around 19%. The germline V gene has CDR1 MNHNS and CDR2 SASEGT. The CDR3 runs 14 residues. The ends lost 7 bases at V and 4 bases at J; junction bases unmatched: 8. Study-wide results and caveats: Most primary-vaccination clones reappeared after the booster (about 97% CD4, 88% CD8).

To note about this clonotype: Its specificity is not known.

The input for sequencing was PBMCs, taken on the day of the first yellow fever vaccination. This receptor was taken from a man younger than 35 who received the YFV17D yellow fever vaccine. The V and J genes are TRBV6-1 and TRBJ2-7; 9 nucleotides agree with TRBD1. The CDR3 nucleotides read TGTGCCAGCACTGCTATGGACAGGGGATACGAGCAGTACTTC. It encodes CASTAMDRGYEQYF.